This T cell receptor beta chain originates from a study of Graves' ophthalmopathy and Graves' hyperthyroidism. Of note for this clonotype: Its cognate antigen is unknown.

Study-wide findings and caveats: In blood, most expanded thyroid clonotypes above 0.001 frequency were also detected.

The TCR beta CDR3 regions underwent amplification from RNA transcripts. First-round RT-PCR with HTBI primers preceded a second-round multiplex PCR. In TCRdb, the multiplex PCR reads were re-called with MiXCR into one record per CDR3 protein. The sample has some 350,000 distinct CDR3 sequences; roughly 17% are singletons. The CDR3 has 15 residues. Trimming removed 4 bases from V and 6 bases from J; junction bases left unmatched: 3. Exclusion criteria comprised other autoimmune diseases, uncontrolled infections, pregnancy or lactation in patients. Thyroid ultrasound, orbital computed tomography, TRAb, serum thyroxine and clinical symptoms formed the basis of diagnosis. The source of the PBMCs was less than 12 ml of fresh peripheral blood.

Sequencing was performed on peripheral blood. The clonotype originates from an adult woman with stable Graves' hyperthyroidism. The V gene is TRBV12-3 or TRBV12-4, the J gene TRBJ2-2, with TRBD1 matching over 12 bases. The CDR3 region has the DNA TGTGCCAGCAGTTGGGGGACAGGGGGCTCCGGGGAGCTGTTTTTT. Its protein is CASSWGTGGSGELFF.